This T cell receptor (beta chain) was sequenced during a study of blood T cell repertoires in COVID-19. The protocol was immunoSEQ multiplex PCR, while the TCRdb copy is restricted to in-frame clones and leaves out a portion. This sample has roughly 220,000 clones; roughly nine tenths occur once, and the top ten carry 3% to 4%. Germline CDR1 and CDR2: WNHNN and SYGVQD (reference sequence). The CDR3 is 17 residues long. With 4 bases clipped from V and 5 bases from J, the junction kept 13 bases outside the gene matches. The rearrangement joins TRBV10-1 to TRBJ2-3, with 9 nucleotides matching TRBD2. The TCR was taken from a woman under 30 in a cohort exposed to, infected with or recovered from COVID-19 (not recorded which). The material sequenced was PBMCs or T cells enriched from blood (not recorded which). CDR3: CASSVGTSNFRGDTQYF. CDR3 bases: TGCGCCAGCAGTGTAGGGACTAGCAACTTTCGTGGAGATACGCAGTATTTT.